Below are 8 T cell receptor beta chains sequenced from a single sample in a study of blood T cell repertoires in COVID-19. The method was immunoSEQ multiplex PCR; TCRdb's version includes in-frame clones alone and lacks a portion of them. The sample yields 100,000 to 150,000 clones, approximately 81% seen once. The sample consisted of peripheral blood. The receptors shown here come from a man in his 60s with acute or convalescent COVID-19.

The rearrangement uses TRBV5-1 and TRBJ1-1, with 9 bases matching TRBD1. Germline V gene sequence: CDR1 SGHRS, CDR2 YFSETQ. This CDR3 has 16 amino acids. V was clipped by 1 base and J by 2 bases; unmatched bases: 6. CDR3 residues: CASSLQPQGANTEAFF. The CDR3, as DNA: TGCGCCAGCAGCTTGCAACCACAGGGGGCAAACACTGAAGCTTTCTTT.

This chain links TRBV6-1 with TRBJ2-3, with 8 positions matching TRBD2. The CDR3 length is 16 residues. J was trimmed by 1 base and V by 4 bases; bases with no gene match: 7. Germline loops: CDR1 MNHNS, CDR2 SASEGT. The CDR3 sequence: CASSGHSGDRTDTQYF. Here the CDR3 DNA reads TGTGCCAGCAGTGGCCATAGCGGGGATCGCACAGATACGCAGTATTTT.

This CDR3 reads CASSQAETTGYNEQFF. CDR3 DNA: TGCGCCAGCAGCCAAGCTGAGACTACTGGTTACAATGAGCAGTTCTTC. The V call is TRBV4-1, the J call TRBJ2-1, with D perhaps TRBD2 (5 bases). Germline loops: CDR1 MGHRA, CDR2 YSYEKL. The V and J ends lost 1 base and 4 bases respectively, with 14 bases between them. The CDR3 extends over 16 amino acids.

The genes are TRBV3-1 (or the pseudogene TRBV3-2) and TRBJ1-2; 7 positions agree with TRBD1. V lost 3 bases, J lost 5 bases, and 9 bases stayed unmatched. Germline V gives CDR1 LGHDT, CDR2 YNNKEL (reference sequence). CDR3 length equals 15 residues. The CDR3 reads CASSHNRGPRYGYTF. CDR3 nucleotide sequence: TGTGCCAGCAGCCATAACAGGGGCCCGAGGTATGGCTACACCTTC.

The V call is TRBV6-5, the J call TRBJ1-5; D gene ambiguous. The CDR3 extends over 13 amino acids. CDR1 MNHEY and CDR2 SVGAGI come from the germline V gene. Trimming stripped 6 bases from V and 3 bases from J, with 9 bases between. The CDR3 sequence: CASRWRANQPQHF. CDR3 nucleotides: TGTGCCAGCAGGTGGAGGGCCAATCAGCCCCAGCATTTT.

The chain uses TRBV19 and TRBJ2-2; 7 nucleotides agree with TRBD2. J was trimmed by 2 bases and V by 4 bases; bases with no gene match: 7. CDR1 and CDR2 (germline): LNHDA, SQIVND (reference sequence). This CDR3 has 16 residues. The CDR3 bases are TGTGCCAGTAGTAAGTCGGCTAGCGGCAACACCGGGGAGCTGTTTTTT. Translating it yields CASSKSASGNTGELFF.

The rearrangement uses TRBV11-2 and TRBJ2-7; 9 positions agree with TRBD1. V shed 5 bases, J shed 6 bases, and the junction held 5 bases outside the gene matches. The CDR3 spans 13 residues. Per the germline V gene, CDR1 is SGHAT and CDR2 is FQNNGV. The CDR3 DNA sequence: TGTGCCAGCAGCCCAGACAGGGGGGGCGAGCAGTACTTC. As protein: CASSPDRGGEQYF.

V usage is TRBV6-5 and J usage is TRBJ1-1, with TRBD1 identical over 7 bases. The CDR3 covers 15 residues. Germline V lookup: CDR1 MNHEY, CDR2 SVGAGI. J gave up 7 bases and V 7 bases, and 15 bases lay outside the gene matches. The CDR3 region is CASNIPIQGYVEAFF. DNA for the CDR3: TGTGCCAGCAATATACCAATACAGGGGTATGTTGAAGCTTTCTTT.